This paragraph reports one TCR beta chain. Its antigen is not yet known. Base qualities were left out, and no much larger clone turns up one base away. These data originate in a study of Ad26.COV2.S vaccination and SARS-CoV-2 variants (dated by TCRdb to 2020 to 2023). General notes on the study: Donors in the vaccine arm were drawn from COV1001, a phase I-IIa trial of Ad26.COV2.S in healthy adults that was multicentre, randomized, double-blind and placebo-controlled. Ad26.COV2.S was administered intramuscularly at 5 x 10^10 or 1 x 10^11 viral particles, either as a single shot or as two shots given 56 days apart. The specificity and breadth of SARS-CoV-2-reactive T cell receptors after Ad26.COV2.S vaccination were assessed by TCRbeta repertoire sequencing. A total of around 32 samples were included in the TCR-sequenced set, comprising about 20 Ad26.COV2.S vaccine recipients, 5 placebo recipients and 8 SARS-CoV-2 convalescent individuals. Trial participants were randomized into five groups of five, in which low-dose or high-dose Ad26.COV2.S was given once or twice, or placebo was given on both occasions. Throughout the experiments and outcome assessment, investigators stayed blinded to trial group allocation. Overall results and qualifications from the work: After vaccination, spike-specific CD8+ and CD4+ T cell responses were reported to show substantial breadth. Vaccine and placebo recipients had comparable non-spike TCR breadth, which fits with the vaccine containing only spike. Ad26.COV2.S recipients had higher spike-specific TCR breadth than placebo recipients (P = 0.0014). The study lacked the statistical power to compare responses across vaccine doses or regimens. The authors noted that total T cell responses may have been underestimated by the TCR breadth and depth analyses.

Counted from cysteine to phenylalanine, this CDR3 has 18 amino acids. The DNA shown is the 54-base CDR3, in frame from base 1. Per the germline V gene, KGHSH is the CDR1 and LQKENI is the CDR2. V and J lose 1 base and 2 bases, and a span of 19 bases separates them. The immunoSEQ Assay was used to sequence TCRbeta CDR3 regions. After extraction, genomic DNA underwent amplification by bias-controlled multiplex PCR, followed by high-throughput sequencing. From the authors' description of their analysis: To quantify the absolute abundance of every unique TCRbeta CDR3 region, sequences were collapsed and filtered. T cell fraction was estimated by normalizing TCRbeta template counts to usable DNA, which was measured by amplifying reference genes present in all nucleated cells. Repertoire TCRs were annotated as SARS-CoV-2-specific by exact matching of V gene, CDR3 amino acid sequence and J gene to a known reactive TCR set. MIRA supplied the reference SARS-CoV-2 TCR set, which was filtered for enrichment in COVID-19-positive ImmuneCODE repertoires so that public or cross-reactive TCRs were removed. Using the MIRA antigens, annotated TCRs were further analysed by specific ORF or by position within an ORF. Breadth was defined as the number of annotated unique rearrangements divided by the total number of unique productive rearrangements, and depth was defined as the summed frequency of the annotated unique rearrangements. Two-sided Wilcoxon rank-sum tests were applied when comparing TCR breadth between groups. TCRdb took over this immuneACCESS table, retaining in-frame rearrangements with V and J assigned. Such tables are incomplete; in checked studies, under half of the missing clones stem from an unresolved V gene, and the remainder is unexplained. The DNA was the basis for D and trimming; V, J and clone size are from that table. The sample profile shows hundreds of thousands of clones; approximately 83% of them were found once. The ten largest clonotypes hold 7.4% of the sample.

The treatment or condition tag for this specimen amounts to: around 19 received Ad26.COV2.S at low or high dose, single or two shots; 5 received placebo; per-sample allocation not given. Repertoires of vaccine and placebo recipients were sequenced from samples collected on day 63 after the first injection. Cohort 1b enrolled about two dozen adults aged 18-55 years at a single site in Boston, USA, between 29 July and 7 August 2020. Ad26.COV2.S consisted of a replication-incompetent adenovirus type 26 vector by which a prefusion-stabilized SARS-CoV-2 spike protein from the original Wuhan strain was expressed.

The TCR originated in a person between 18 and 60 years old who received the Ad26.COV2.S COVID-19 vaccine or a placebo. The specimen comprised peripheral blood, sampled in a trial of Ad26.COV2.S vaccine versus placebo. The chain joins TRBV18 to TRBJ2-3, with a tentative D gene TRBD2 over 6 matching bases. The DNA reads as follows: TGTGCCAGCTCACCACGATCTCCCGGGACTCCTGACACAGATACGCAGTATTTT. This gives the protein CASSPRSPGTPDTDTQYF.